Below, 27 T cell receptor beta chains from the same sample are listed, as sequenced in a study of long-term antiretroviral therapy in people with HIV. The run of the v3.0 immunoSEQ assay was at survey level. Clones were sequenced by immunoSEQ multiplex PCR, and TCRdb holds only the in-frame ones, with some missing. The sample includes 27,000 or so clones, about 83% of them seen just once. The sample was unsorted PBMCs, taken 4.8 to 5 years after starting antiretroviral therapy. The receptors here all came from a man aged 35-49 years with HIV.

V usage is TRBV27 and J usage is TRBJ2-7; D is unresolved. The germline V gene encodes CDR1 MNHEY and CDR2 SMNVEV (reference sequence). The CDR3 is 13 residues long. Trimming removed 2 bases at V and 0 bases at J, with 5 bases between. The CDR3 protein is CASSLGASYEQYF. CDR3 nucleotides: TGTGCCAGCAGTTTAGGCGCCTCCTACGAGCAGTACTTC.

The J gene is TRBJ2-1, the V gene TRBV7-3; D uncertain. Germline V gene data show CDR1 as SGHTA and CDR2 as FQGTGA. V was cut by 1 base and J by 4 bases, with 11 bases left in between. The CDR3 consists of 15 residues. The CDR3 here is CASSLKETIYNEQFF. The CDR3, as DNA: TGTGCCAGCAGCTTAAAGGAGACAATTTACAATGAGCAGTTCTTC.

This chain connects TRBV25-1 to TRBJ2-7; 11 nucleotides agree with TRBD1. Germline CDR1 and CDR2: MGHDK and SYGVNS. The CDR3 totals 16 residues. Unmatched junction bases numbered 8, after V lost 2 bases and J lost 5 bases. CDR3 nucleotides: TGTGCCAGCAGTGAAAAGCTCGGGACAGGGGGGGACGAGCAGTACTTC. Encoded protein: CASSEKLGTGGDEQYF.

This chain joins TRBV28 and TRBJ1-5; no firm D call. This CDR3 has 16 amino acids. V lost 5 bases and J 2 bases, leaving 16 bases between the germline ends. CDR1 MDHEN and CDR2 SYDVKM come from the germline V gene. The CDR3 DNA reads TGTGCCAGCAGTATCCGACGGCTGGATGGCAATCAGCCCCAGCATTTT. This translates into CASSIRRLDGNQPQHF.

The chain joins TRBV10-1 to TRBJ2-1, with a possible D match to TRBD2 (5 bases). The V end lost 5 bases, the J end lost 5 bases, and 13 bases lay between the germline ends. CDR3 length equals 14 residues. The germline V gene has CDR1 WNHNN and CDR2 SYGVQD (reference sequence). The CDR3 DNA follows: TGCGCCAGCAGTCGGACGCTAGCTGACAATGAGCAGTTCTTC. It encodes CASSRTLADNEQFF.

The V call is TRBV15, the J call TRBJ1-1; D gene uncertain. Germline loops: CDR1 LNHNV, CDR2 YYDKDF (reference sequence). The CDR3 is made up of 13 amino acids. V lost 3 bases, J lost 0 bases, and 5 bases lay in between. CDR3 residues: CATSSIMNTEAFF. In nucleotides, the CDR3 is TGTGCCACCAGCAGTATCATGAACACTGAAGCTTTCTTT.

CDR3 protein: CSVETGTSGLYNEQFF. As DNA, the CDR3 is TGCAGCGTTGAGACTGGGACTAGCGGGCTTTACAATGAGCAGTTCTTC. The V gene is TRBV29-1, the J gene TRBJ2-1; 12 nucleotides align to TRBD2. The V and J ends lost 3 bases and 4 bases, in that order; junction bases with no gene match: 7. Germline V gene lookup returns CDR1 SQVTM and CDR2 ANQGSEA. The CDR3 contains 16 residues.

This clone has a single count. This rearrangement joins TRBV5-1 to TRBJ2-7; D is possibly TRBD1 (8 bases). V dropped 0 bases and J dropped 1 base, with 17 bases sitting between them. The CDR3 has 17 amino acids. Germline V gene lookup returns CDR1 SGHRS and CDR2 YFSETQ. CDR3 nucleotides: TGCGCCAGCAGCTTGGCCGGCCCACAGGGGGGGTCCTACGAGCAGTACTTC. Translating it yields CASSLAGPQGGSYEQYF. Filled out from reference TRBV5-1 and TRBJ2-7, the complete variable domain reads KAGVTQTPRYLIKTRGQQVTLSCSPISGHRSVSWYQQTPGQGLQFLFEYFSETQRNKGNFPGRFSGRQFSNSRSEMNVSTLELGDSALYLCASSLAGPQGGSYEQYFGPGTRLTVT.

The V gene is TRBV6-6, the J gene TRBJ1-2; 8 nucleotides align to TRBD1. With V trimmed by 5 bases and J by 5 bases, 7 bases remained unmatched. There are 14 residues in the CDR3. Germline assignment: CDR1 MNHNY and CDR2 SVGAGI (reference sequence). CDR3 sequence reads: CASSNPGQGYGYTF. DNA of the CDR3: TGTGCCAGCAGTAACCCTGGACAGGGATATGGCTACACCTTC.

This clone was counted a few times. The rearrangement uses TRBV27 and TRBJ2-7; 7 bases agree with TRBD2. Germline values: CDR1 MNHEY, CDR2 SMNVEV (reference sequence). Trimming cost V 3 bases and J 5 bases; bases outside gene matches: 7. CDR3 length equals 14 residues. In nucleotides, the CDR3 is TGTGCCAGCAGTTTCGGCGGGAGTGTGAACGAGCAGTACTTC. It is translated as CASSFGGSVNEQYF.

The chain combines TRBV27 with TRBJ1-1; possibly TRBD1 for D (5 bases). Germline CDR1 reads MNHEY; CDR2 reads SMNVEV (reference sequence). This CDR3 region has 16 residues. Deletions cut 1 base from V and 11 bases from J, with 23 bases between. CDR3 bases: TGTGCCAGCAGTTTATTACGGCGTGGCAGGGCGGGGGATGCTTTCTTT. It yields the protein CASSLLRRGRAGDAFF.

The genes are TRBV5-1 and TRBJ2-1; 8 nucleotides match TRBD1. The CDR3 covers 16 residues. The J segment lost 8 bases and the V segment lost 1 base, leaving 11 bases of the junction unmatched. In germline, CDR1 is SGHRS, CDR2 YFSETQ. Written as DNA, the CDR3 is TGCGCCAGCAGCTTGCCCCGGACAGGGAGTTCGGATGAGCAGTTCTTC. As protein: CASSLPRTGSSDEQFF. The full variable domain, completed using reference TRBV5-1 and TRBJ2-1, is KAGVTQTPRYLIKTRGQQVTLSCSPISGHRSVSWYQQTPGQGLQFLFEYFSETQRNKGNFPGRFSGRQFSNSRSEMNVSTLELGDSALYLCASSLPRTGSSDEQFFGPGTRLTVL.

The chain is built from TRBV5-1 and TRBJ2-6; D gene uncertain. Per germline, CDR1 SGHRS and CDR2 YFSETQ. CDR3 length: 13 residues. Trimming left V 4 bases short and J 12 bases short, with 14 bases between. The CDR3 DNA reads TGCGCCAGCAGCGTTGAGGTGGACGGCGTCCTGACTTTC. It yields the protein CASSVEVDGVLTF.

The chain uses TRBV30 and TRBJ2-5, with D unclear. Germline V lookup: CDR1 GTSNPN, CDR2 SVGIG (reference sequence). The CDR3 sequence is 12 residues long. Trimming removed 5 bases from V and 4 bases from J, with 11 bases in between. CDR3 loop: CAWDSSRETQYF. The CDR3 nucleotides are TGTGCCTGGGACTCCTCTCGAGAGACCCAGTACTTC.

CDR3 amino acids: CASSLSRISGQPQHF. CDR3 DNA sequence: TGTGCCAGCAGTTTATCCAGGATCTCAGGTCAGCCCCAGCATTTT. This chain links TRBV27 with TRBJ1-5, with D uncertain. CDR3 length: 15 residues. V dropped 0 bases and J dropped 6 bases, with 12 bases sitting between them. CDR1 is MNHEY and CDR2 is SMNVEV in the germline V gene (reference sequence).

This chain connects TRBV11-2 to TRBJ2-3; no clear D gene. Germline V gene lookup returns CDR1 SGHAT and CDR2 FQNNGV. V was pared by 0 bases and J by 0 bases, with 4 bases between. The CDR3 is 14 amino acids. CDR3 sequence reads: CASSLEGSTDTQYF. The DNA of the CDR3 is TGTGCCAGCAGCTTAGAGGGGAGCACAGATACGCAGTATTTT.

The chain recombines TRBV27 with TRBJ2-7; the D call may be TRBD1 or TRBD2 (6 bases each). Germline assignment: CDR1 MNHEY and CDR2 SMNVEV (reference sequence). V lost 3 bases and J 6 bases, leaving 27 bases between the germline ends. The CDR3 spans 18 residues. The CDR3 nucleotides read TGTGCCAGCAGTTTGCGGACAGCCGGGGGACCTGGCGCCGGCGAGCAGTACTTC. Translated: CASSLRTAGGPGAGEQYF.

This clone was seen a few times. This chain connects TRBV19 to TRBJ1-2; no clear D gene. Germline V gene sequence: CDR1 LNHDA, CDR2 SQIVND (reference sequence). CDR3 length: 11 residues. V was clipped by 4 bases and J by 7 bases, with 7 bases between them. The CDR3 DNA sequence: TGTGCCAGTAGTACCTTAGGTGGCTACACCTTC. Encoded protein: CASSTLGGYTF. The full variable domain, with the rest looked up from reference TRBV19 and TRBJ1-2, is DGGITQSPKYLFRKEGQNVTLSCEQNLNHDAMYWYRQDPGQGLRLIYYSQIVNDFQKGDIAEGYSVSREKKESFPLTVTSAQKNPTAFYLCASSTLGGYTFGSGTRLTVV.

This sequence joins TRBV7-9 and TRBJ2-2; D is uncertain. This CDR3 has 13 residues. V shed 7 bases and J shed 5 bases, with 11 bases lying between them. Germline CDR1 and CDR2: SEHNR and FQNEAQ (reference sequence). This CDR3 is CASTPGGTGELFF. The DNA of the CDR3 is TGTGCCAGCACCCCTGGTGGGACCGGGGAGCTGTTTTTT.

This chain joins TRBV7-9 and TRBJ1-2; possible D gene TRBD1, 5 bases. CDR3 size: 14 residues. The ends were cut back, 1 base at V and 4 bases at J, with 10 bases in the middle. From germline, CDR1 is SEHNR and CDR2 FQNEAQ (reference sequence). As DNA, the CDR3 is TGTGCCAGCAGCTTAGATTGGCAGGGCTATGGCTACACCTTC. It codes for CASSLDWQGYGYTF.

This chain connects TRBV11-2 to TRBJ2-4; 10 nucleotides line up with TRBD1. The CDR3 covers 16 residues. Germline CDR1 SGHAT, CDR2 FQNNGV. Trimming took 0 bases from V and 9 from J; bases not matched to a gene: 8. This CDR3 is CASSLESGQGSGIQYF. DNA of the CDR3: TGTGCCAGCAGCTTAGAGTCGGGACAGGGGAGTGGCATTCAGTACTTC.

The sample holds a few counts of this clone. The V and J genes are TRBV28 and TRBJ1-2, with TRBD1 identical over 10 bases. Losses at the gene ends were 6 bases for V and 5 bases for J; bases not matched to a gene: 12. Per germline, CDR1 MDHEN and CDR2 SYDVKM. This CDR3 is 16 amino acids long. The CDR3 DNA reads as TGTGCCAGCAGCGCTACAAGGACAGGGGGAGGTTATGGCTACACCTTC. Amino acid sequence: CASSATRTGGGYGYTF.

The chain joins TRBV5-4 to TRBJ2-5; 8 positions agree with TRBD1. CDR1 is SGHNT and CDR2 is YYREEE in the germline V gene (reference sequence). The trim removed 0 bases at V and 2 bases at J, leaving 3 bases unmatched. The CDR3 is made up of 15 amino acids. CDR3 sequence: CASSLAGGRQETQYF. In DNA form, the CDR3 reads TGTGCCAGCAGCTTGGCAGGGGGCAGGCAAGAGACCCAGTACTTC. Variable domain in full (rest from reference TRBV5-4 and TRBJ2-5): ETGVTQSPTHLIKTRGQQVTLRCSSQSGHNTVSWYQQALGQGPQFIFQYYREEENGRGNFPPRFSGLQFPNYSSELNVNALELDDSALYLCASSLAGGRQETQYFGPGTRLLVL.

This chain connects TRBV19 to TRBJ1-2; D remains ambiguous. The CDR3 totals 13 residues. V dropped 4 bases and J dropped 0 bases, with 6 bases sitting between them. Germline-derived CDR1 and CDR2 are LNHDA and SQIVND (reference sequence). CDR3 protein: CASSSQSNYGYTF. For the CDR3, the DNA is TGTGCCAGTAGTAGCCAGTCTAACTATGGCTACACCTTC.

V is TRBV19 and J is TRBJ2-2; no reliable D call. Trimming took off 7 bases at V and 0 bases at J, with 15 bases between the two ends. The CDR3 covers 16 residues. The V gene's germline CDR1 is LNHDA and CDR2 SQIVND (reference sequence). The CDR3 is CASTLHSRTNTGELFF. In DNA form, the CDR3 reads TGTGCCAGTACCCTCCATAGTCGAACGAACACCGGGGAGCTGTTTTTT.

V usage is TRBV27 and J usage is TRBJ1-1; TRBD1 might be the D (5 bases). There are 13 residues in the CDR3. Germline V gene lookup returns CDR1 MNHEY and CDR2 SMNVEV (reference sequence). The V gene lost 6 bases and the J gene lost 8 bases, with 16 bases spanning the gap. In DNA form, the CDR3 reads TGTGCCAGCAGCCAACCGGGGCCACACGAAGCTTTCTTT. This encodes CASSQPGPHEAFF.

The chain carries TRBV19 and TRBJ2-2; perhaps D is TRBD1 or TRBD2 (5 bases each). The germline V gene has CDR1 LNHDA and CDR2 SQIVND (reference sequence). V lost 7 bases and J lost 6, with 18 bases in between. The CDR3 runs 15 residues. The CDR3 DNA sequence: TGTGCCAGTAAGGGGAGCGGACCATCCGCCGGGGAGCTGTTTTTT. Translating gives CASKGSGPSAGELFF.